The text below deals with one T cell receptor (beta chain). The data stem from a study of cytomegalovirus exposure and HLA in healthy donors. Germline CDR1 is LNHDA and CDR2 is SQIVND (reference sequence). The V and J ends lost 6 bases and 3 bases respectively, with 9 bases between them. CDR3 length equals 13 residues. Primers for the PCR totalled 60 Vbeta and 13 Jbeta. The table came from immunoSEQ multiplex PCR; TCRdb's copy has only in-frame clones and leaves some out. The sample has over 200,000 clones; 85% to 90% are singletons. V and J are TRBV19 and TRBJ2-1, with a tentative D call TRBD2 (7 bases). The sequence was collected from a young woman in good health and CMV-seronegative. Material for sequencing was PBMCs. CDR3 region: CASRGGGYNEQFF. CDR3 DNA: TGTGCCAGTAGAGGGGGGGGCTACAATGAGCAGTTCTTC.